This T cell receptor (beta chain) was recovered during a study of blood T cells in healthy people across ages. Isolation per sample recovered at least 6.5 million PBMCs. Total RNA extracted from each sample amounted to at least 6 micrograms. The study, taken as a whole, reports: Per-million-T-cell TCR beta diversity fell roughly linearly with age. Aged donors had fewer naive CD4+ cells and lower diversity than long-lived donors.

With a J-beta primer mix and a sample-barcoded 5' primer, a second PCR ran roughly 6 to 11 cycles. TCRdb analysed the 5' RACE reads with MiXCR anew, one entry per CDR3 protein. The sample holds 1.5 million to 2 million distinct CDR3 sequences, about two fifths seen once. The length of the CDR3 is 14 residues. The V end lost 0 bases, the J end lost 8 bases, and 13 bases lay between the germline ends. The germline V gene has CDR1 SGHRS and CDR2 YFSETQ. This clonotype occurred a few times. Its antigen remains unknown. The sequencing input was blood. This clonotype was sampled from a human donor in good health. The rearrangement joins TRBV5-1 to TRBJ2-3, with D perhaps matching TRBD2 (7 bases). The CDR3, as DNA: TGCGCCAGCAGCTTGGAGGGGGGGCCAGGTACGCAGTATTTT. It codes for CASSLEGGPGTQYF.